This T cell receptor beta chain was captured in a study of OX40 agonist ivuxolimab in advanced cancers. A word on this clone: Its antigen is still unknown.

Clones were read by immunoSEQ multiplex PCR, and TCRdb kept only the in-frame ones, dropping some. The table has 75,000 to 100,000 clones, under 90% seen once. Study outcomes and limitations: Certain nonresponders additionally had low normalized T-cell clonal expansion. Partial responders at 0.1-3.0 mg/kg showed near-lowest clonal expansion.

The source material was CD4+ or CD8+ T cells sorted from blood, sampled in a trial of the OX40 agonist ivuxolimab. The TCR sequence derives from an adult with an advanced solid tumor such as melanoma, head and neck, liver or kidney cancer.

The CDR3 bases are TGCGCCAGCAGTTGGCCGGGTGCAGATACGCAGTATTTT. Translating it yields CASSWPGADTQYF. The chain has TRBV10-1 and TRBJ2-3; D is unresolved. CDR3 length: 13 amino acids. Germline values: CDR1 WNHNN, CDR2 SYGVQD (reference sequence). V was shortened by 5 bases and J by 4 bases, with 10 bases between the two germline ends.